The 20 T cell receptor beta chains below all came from one sample that was sequenced in a study of shared clonotypes between healthy human individuals. Sequencing was performed with immunoSEQ multiplex PCR; in TCRdb, only in-frame clones are kept and a portion is missing. Of around 1.6 million clones in the sample, about 98% were seen once. Specimen: naive CD4+ T cells sorted from blood. Subset: CD45RA+ positively selected. All receptors come from a man aged 30 to 45 in good health.

The J gene is TRBJ2-5, the V gene TRBV7-9; D is perhaps TRBD2 (5 bases). CDR3 length equals 15 residues. V lost 3 bases to trimming and J lost 4 bases, with 15 bases between them. The germline V gene encodes CDR1 SEHNR and CDR2 FQNEAQ (reference sequence). The CDR3: CASSFGRTSRETQYF. DNA for the CDR3: TGTGCCAGCAGCTTTGGGCGGACTTCCCGAGAGACCCAGTACTTC.

This chain connects TRBV28 to TRBJ1-2; 7 nucleotides line up with TRBD1. The CDR3 covers 17 residues. Germline CDR1 reads MDHEN; CDR2 reads SYDVKM. V lost 7 bases and J lost 4; bases outside the gene matches: 18. The CDR3 protein is CASNVPLGRGQSYGYTF. The CDR3 bases are TGTGCCAGCAATGTGCCCCTCGGACGGGGACAGAGCTATGGCTACACCTTC.

The chain has TRBV18 and TRBJ1-1; a possible D gene is TRBD1 (5 bases). From germline, CDR1 is KGHSH and CDR2 LQKENI. The CDR3 sequence is 14 residues long. V lost 4 bases and J 3 bases, leaving 12 bases between the germline ends. The CDR3 loop is CASSLAGGDTEAFF. The DNA for the CDR3 is TGTGCCAGCTCACTGGCTGGGGGGGACACTGAAGCTTTCTTT.

The chain combines TRBV18 with TRBJ2-7, with D perhaps TRBD2 (5 bases). Trimming stripped 3 bases from V and 2 bases from J, with 14 bases between. Per germline, CDR1 KGHSH and CDR2 LQKENI. The CDR3 is made up of 15 amino acids. Written as DNA, the CDR3 is TGTGCCAGCTCACCGCGGTTGGAGGCAACCTACGAGCAGTACTTC. Translating it yields CASSPRLEATYEQYF.

The CDR3 loop is CASSVVDRGVSGEQYF. The CDR3 nucleotides are TGTGCCAGCAGCGTAGTAGATCGGGGAGTATCCGGCGAGCAGTACTTC. J is TRBJ2-7 and V is TRBV9; tentative D call: TRBD2 (5 bases). The CDR3 sequence is 16 residues long. Germline-derived CDR1 and CDR2 are SGDLS and YYNGEE. V was cut by 0 bases and J by 6 bases, with 19 bases left in between.

This chain connects TRBV5-1 to TRBJ2-1, with D maybe TRBD2 (7 bases). The CDR3 is made up of 14 amino acids. Between the trimmed V and J ends, which lost 5 bases and 10 bases, there was a span of 19 bases. Germline CDR1 SGHRS, CDR2 YFSETQ. CDR3 sequence (DNA): TGCGCCAGCAGTAGGGGGGGAGGCTTAGACGAGCAGTTCTTC. Translating it yields CASSRGGGLDEQFF.

The chain carries TRBV4-3 and TRBJ2-3; D could derive from TRBD1 or TRBD2 (5 bases each). The CDR3 is made up of 14 amino acids. The V end lost 4 bases, the J end lost 10 bases, and 18 bases lay between the germline ends. The germline CDR1 and CDR2 sequences are LGHNA and YSLEER. In nucleotides, the CDR3 is TGCGCCAGCAGCCCAACTCAGGGACCATCGGCGCAGTATTTT. Protein product: CASSPTQGPSAQYF.

With regard to this clone: This specimen includes other DNA sequences encoding the same CDR3. V usage is TRBV18 and J usage is TRBJ2-1; 9 bases align to TRBD2. The CDR3 extends over 14 amino acids. Germline CDR1 and CDR2: KGHSH and LQKENI. The ends lost 3 bases at V and 4 bases at J; junction bases unmatched: 1. The CDR3 here is CASSPTSGYNEQFF. DNA of the CDR3: TGTGCCAGCTCACCCACTAGCGGGTACAATGAGCAGTTCTTC.

This chain links TRBV6-6 with TRBJ1-1; maybe TRBD1 (5 bases). V was clipped by 6 bases and J by 4 bases, with 12 bases between them. CDR3 length equals 13 residues. Germline V gives CDR1 MNHNY, CDR2 SVGAGI (reference sequence). The CDR3 is CASSSFDSTEAFF. CDR3 nucleotide sequence: TGTGCCAGCAGCTCCTTTGACAGCACTGAAGCTTTCTTT.

On this clone: This CDR3 is also generated by other DNA sequences in the sample. The chain employs TRBV28 and TRBJ1-5; D is possibly TRBD1 (5 bases). CDR3 length equals 15 residues. Trimming took 5 bases from V and 4 from J, leaving 15 bases between them. In germline, CDR1 is MDHEN, CDR2 SYDVKM. In DNA form, the CDR3 reads TGTGCCAGCAGTCCTCCGGGACGGGGAAATCAGCCCCAGCATTTT. Amino acids: CASSPPGRGNQPQHF.

This chain uses TRBV2 with TRBJ2-3, with unresolved D. Trimming took 3 bases from V and 2 from J, leaving 6 bases between them. The germline V gene has CDR1 SNHLY and CDR2 FYNNEI. There are 13 residues in the CDR3. CDR3 bases: TGTGCCAGCAGTGATGACTCCACAGATACGCAGTATTTT. It is translated as CASSDDSTDTQYF. Using reference TRBV2 and TRBJ2-3 for the parts outside the CDR3, the full variable domain is EPEVTQTPSHQVTQMGQEVILRCVPISNHLYFYWYRQILGQKVEFLVSFYNNEISEKSEIFDDQFSVERPDGSNFTLKIRSTKLEDSAMYFCASSDDSTDTQYFGPGTRLTVL.

The chain links TRBV29-1 to TRBJ1-5, with 7 bases identical to TRBD1. The CDR3 sequence is 14 residues long. Germline assignment: CDR1 SQVTM and CDR2 ANQGSEA. The V gene end was trimmed by 6 bases and the J gene end by 0 bases; junction bases not matched to a gene: 5. The CDR3 DNA reads as TGCAGCGTGACCGGGACAGATAGCAATCAGCCCCAGCATTTT. It is translated as CSVTGTDSNQPQHF.

The rearrangement joins TRBV5-1 to TRBJ1-2; 9 nucleotides agree with TRBD1. Trimming at V came to 3 bases and at J to 4 bases, leaving 10 bases not matched to a gene. This CDR3 is built from 16 residues. The germline gives CDR1 SGHRS, CDR2 YFSETQ. CDR3 amino acids: CASSSGPETGGYGYTF. CDR3 bases: TGCGCCAGCAGCTCGGGCCCTGAGACAGGGGGCTATGGCTACACCTTC.

The chain joins TRBV7-2 to TRBJ2-1; 8 positions match TRBD2. V dropped 3 bases and J dropped 7; count of bases not matched to a gene: 11. There are 16 residues in the CDR3. Germline loops: CDR1 SGHTA, CDR2 FQGNSA. The CDR3 region is CASSLGLGGLRNEQFF. CDR3 nucleotide sequence: TGTGCCAGCAGCTTGGGACTAGGAGGTTTAAGGAATGAGCAGTTCTTC.

The CDR3 DNA is TGTGCCAGCTCACCCAAAATAGCGGACCTTTACAATGAGCAGTTCTTC. Translation gives CASSPKIADLYNEQFF. This chain joins TRBV18 and TRBJ2-1, with TRBD2 as a possible D gene (6 bases). This CDR3 is built from 16 residues. The V end lost 3 bases, the J end lost 4 bases, and 16 bases lay between the germline ends. Germline-derived CDR1 and CDR2 are KGHSH and LQKENI.

This rearrangement joins TRBV7-8 to TRBJ2-3; D perhaps matches TRBD1 (9 bases). Trimming removed 5 bases at V and 1 base at J, with 25 bases between. CDR3 length: 19 residues. Germline-derived CDR1 and CDR2 are SGHVS and FQNEAQ. In DNA, the CDR3 is TGTGCCAGCAGCAAACACAGGGGGCCGCGGGAGGACGGCACAGATACGCAGTATTTT. It codes for CASSKHRGPREDGTDTQYF.

This chain uses TRBV27 with TRBJ2-7; D is ambiguous. CDR1 MNHEY and CDR2 SMNVEV come from the germline V gene (reference sequence). Between the trimmed V and J ends, which lost 7 bases and 2 bases, there was a span of 18 bases. There are 15 residues in the CDR3. The CDR3 loop reads CASTHVSIITYEQYF. CDR3 DNA: TGTGCCAGCACCCACGTTTCAATTATAACCTACGAGCAGTACTTC.

The gene calls are TRBV19 and TRBJ2-1, with D maybe TRBD1 (5 bases). The germline CDR1 and CDR2 sequences are LNHDA and SQIVND (reference sequence). Trimming cost V 0 bases and J 5 bases, with 20 bases left between them. This CDR3 contains 18 residues. The CDR3 protein is CASSIDLRSAGSDNEQFF. The CDR3 region has the DNA TGTGCCAGTAGTATAGATCTCAGGTCGGCAGGGTCTGACAATGAGCAGTTCTTC. Together with reference TRBV19 and TRBJ2-1, the CDR3 gives the full variable domain: DGGITQSPKYLFRKEGQNVTLSCEQNLNHDAMYWYRQDPGQGLRLIYYSQIVNDFQKGDIAEGYSVSREKKESFPLTVTSAQKNPTAFYLCASSIDLRSAGSDNEQFFGPGTRLTVL.

V gene TRBV5-4 combines with J gene TRBJ2-7; D is unclear. In germline, CDR1 is SGHNT, CDR2 YYREEE (reference sequence). The length of the CDR3 is 15 residues. Between the trimmed V and J ends, which lost 2 bases and 0 bases, there was a span of 12 bases. CDR3 protein: CASSFRRESSYEQYF. In nucleotides, the CDR3 is TGTGCCAGCAGCTTCCGGCGAGAGAGCTCCTACGAGCAGTACTTC.

V usage is TRBV19 and J usage is TRBJ2-3, with D perhaps TRBD2 (6 bases). The CDR3 covers 14 residues. Germline V gene lookup returns CDR1 LNHDA and CDR2 SQIVND (reference sequence). Trimming stripped 3 bases from V and 5 bases from J, with 12 bases between. The DNA for the CDR3 is TGTGCCAGTAGTATCGCGGGAAAGGGAGATACGCAGTATTTT. Translated, it gives CASSIAGKGDTQYF.